These 6 T cell receptor beta chains originate from one sample sequenced in a study of tumour-infiltrating T cells in Burkitt lymphoma. TCRdb keeps only in-frame clones here, not all; method: immunoSEQ multiplex PCR. The sample has several thousand clones; 73% are singletons. Sequenced: tumor tissue. These receptors were obtained from a human donor with diffuse large B-cell lymphoma.

V usage is TRBV7-8 and J usage is TRBJ1-2; D gene unclear. The CDR3 consists of 12 residues. The V gene's germline CDR1 is SGHVS and CDR2 FQNEAQ. Trimming shortened V by 8 bases and J by 1 base, and 8 bases separated the two germline ends. As DNA, the CDR3 is TGTGCCAGCGGTGCCAGTAACTATGGCTACACCTTC. It encodes CASGASNYGYTF.

This clone was observed a few times. This sequence joins TRBV4-1 and TRBJ2-1; TRBD2 might be the D (6 bases). The germline CDR1 and CDR2 sequences are MGHRA and YSYEKL. Deletions cut 3 bases from V and 5 bases from J, with 26 bases between. The CDR3 consists of 19 residues. This chain's CDR3 is CASSHYTPRGPSSHNEQFF. CDR3 nucleotides: TGCGCCAGCAGCCACTATACACCGCGGGGCCCCTCTAGCCACAATGAGCAGTTCTTC.

The sample holds a few counts of this clone. CDR3 DNA sequence: TGTGCCATCAGTGAGTCGGGGAGAGGGCAGCCCCAGCATTTT. Protein sequence: CAISESGRGQPQHF. J is TRBJ1-5 and V is TRBV10-3; D remains ambiguous. The V end was cut by 0 bases, the J end by 7 bases, with 10 bases between. Germline V lookup: CDR1 ENHRY, CDR2 SYGVKD. The CDR3 runs to 14 residues.

The chain uses TRBV19 and TRBJ2-7; 12 bases map to TRBD1. The ends lost 6 bases at V and 6 bases at J; junction bases unmatched: 9. CDR3 length: 15 amino acids. CDR1 is LNHDA and CDR2 is SQIVND in the germline V gene (reference sequence). Here the CDR3 DNA reads TGTGCCAGTAGGTCACGGGACAGGGGGCTAGGCGAGCAGTACTTC. Its protein is CASRSRDRGLGEQYF.

The chain is built from TRBV18 and TRBJ1-1; D is unclear. Germline V lookup: CDR1 KGHSH, CDR2 LQKENI. V lost 3 bases to trimming and J lost 3 bases, with 8 bases between them. The CDR3 has 13 amino acids. CDR3 residues: CASSPGSHTEAFF. In DNA, the CDR3 is TGTGCCAGCTCACCGGGCAGTCACACTGAAGCTTTCTTT. Supplemented by reference TRBV18 and TRBJ1-1, the full variable domain reads NAGVMQNPRHLVRRRGQEARLRCSPMKGHSHVYWYRQLPEEGLKFMVYLQKENIIDESGMPKERFSAEFPKEGPSILRIQQVVRGDSAAYFCASSPGSHTEAFFGQGTRLTVV.

The chain uses TRBV27 and TRBJ1-1; TRBD1 might be the D (5 bases). V lost 6 bases to trimming and J lost 8 bases, with 19 bases between them. The CDR3 consists of 14 residues. The V gene's germline CDR1 is MNHEY and CDR2 SMNVEV (reference sequence). The CDR3 reads CASRAEPGAPEAFF. The CDR3 nucleotides are TGTGCCAGCAGGGCCGAGCCTGGGGCCCCAGAAGCTTTCTTT.